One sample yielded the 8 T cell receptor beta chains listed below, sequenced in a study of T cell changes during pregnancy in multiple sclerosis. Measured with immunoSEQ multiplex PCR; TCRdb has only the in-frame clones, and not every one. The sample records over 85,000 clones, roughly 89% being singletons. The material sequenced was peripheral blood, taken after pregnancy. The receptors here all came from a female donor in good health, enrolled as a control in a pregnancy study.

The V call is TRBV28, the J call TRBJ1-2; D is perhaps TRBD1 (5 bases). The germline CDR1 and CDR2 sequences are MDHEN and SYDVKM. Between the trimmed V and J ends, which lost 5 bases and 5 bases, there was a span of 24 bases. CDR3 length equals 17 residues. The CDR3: CASSPKPGTSPMYGYTF. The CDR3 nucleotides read TGTGCCAGCAGTCCGAAACCCGGGACTTCCCCTATGTATGGCTACACCTTC.

In nucleotides, the CDR3 is TGTGCCAGCTCACCACCGTGGGGAGAAAAGTACACTGAAGCTTTCTTT. It is translated as CASSPPWGEKYTEAFF. J is TRBJ1-1 and V is TRBV18; D unresolved. V gave up 0 bases and J gave up 3 bases, with 14 bases separating them. The CDR3 runs 16 residues. The germline CDR1 and CDR2 sequences are KGHSH and LQKENI. Full variable domain (remainder filled in from reference TRBV18 and TRBJ1-1): NAGVMQNPRHLVRRRGQEARLRCSPMKGHSHVYWYRQLPEEGLKFMVYLQKENIIDESGMPKERFSAEFPKEGPSILRIQQVVRGDSAAYFCASSPPWGEKYTEAFFGQGTRLTVV.

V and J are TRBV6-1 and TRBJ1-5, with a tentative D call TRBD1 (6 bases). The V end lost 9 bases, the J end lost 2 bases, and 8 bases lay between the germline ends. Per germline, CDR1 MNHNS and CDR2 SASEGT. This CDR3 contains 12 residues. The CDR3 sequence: CASRTGNQPQHF. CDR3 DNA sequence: TGTGCCAGTCGGACAGGCAATCAGCCCCAGCATTTT.

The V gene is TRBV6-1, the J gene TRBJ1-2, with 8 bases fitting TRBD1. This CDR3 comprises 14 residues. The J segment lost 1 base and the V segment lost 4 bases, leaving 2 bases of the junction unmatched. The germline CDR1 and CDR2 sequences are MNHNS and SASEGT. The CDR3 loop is CASSVGQGNYGYTF. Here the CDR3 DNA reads TGTGCCAGCAGTGTTGGACAGGGTAACTATGGCTACACCTTC.

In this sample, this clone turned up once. The CDR3 DNA is TGTGCCAGCAGCTCCCATGACAGGGGACGGGGAGTGAATGAGCAGTTCTTC. It encodes CASSSHDRGRGVNEQFF. The chain combines TRBV11-2 with TRBJ2-1, with TRBD1 matching over 8 bases. The germline gives CDR1 SGHAT, CDR2 FQNNGV. The CDR3 runs 17 residues. V shed 4 bases and J 7 bases; nucleotides not matched to a gene: 15.

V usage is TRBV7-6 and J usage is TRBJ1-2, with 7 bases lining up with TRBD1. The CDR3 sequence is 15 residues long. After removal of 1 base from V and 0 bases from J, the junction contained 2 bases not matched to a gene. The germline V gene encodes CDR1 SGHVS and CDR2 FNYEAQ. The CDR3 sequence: CASSLVTGTNYGYTF. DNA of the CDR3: TGTGCCAGCAGCTTAGTGACAGGGACTAACTATGGCTACACCTTC.

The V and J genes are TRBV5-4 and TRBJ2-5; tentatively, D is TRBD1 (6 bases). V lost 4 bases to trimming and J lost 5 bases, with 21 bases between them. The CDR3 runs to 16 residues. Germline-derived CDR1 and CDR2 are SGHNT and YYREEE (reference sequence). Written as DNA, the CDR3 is TGTGCCAGCAGCCGATCTTTGGACAGCCTGGGGGAGACCCAGTACTTC. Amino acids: CASSRSLDSLGETQYF.

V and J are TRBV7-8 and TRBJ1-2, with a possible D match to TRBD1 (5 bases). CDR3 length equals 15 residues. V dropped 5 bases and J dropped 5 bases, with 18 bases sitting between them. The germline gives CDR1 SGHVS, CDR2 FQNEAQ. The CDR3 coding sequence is TGTGCCAGCAGCGCCAAGGACACCACCCGGTATGGCTACACCTTC. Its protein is CASSAKDTTRYGYTF.